Here is one T cell receptor (beta chain) with its context. Trimming removed 4 bases from V and 3 bases from J, with 13 bases in between. This CDR3 has 14 amino acids. Germline V gives CDR1 LNHDA, CDR2 SQIVND (reference sequence). Sequencing used immunoSEQ multiplex PCR; TCRdb keeps in-frame clones, though not all of them. The data show more than 300,000 clones, with more than 90% seen just once and around 3.9% held by the top ten. This sample stems from a study of blood T cell repertoires in COVID-19. Membership in each cohort depended on participant-reported clinical history. The V and J genes are TRBV19 and TRBJ2-7; no reliable D call. This clonotype was obtained from a woman in her thirties who had been exposed to COVID-19. The sample taken for sequencing was PBMCs or T cells enriched from blood (not recorded which). CDR3 protein: CASSTENSFYEQYF. The CDR3 DNA reads as TGTGCCAGTAGTACAGAAAATAGTTTCTACGAGCAGTACTTC.